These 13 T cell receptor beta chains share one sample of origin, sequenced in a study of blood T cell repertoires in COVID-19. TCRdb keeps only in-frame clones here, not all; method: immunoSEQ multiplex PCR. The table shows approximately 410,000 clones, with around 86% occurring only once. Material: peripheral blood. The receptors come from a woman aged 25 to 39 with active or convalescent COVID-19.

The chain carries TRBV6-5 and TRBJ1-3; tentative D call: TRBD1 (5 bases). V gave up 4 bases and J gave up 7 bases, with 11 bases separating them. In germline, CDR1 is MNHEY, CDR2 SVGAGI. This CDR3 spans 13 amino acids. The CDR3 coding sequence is TGTGCCAGCAGTTCCGTCCGACAGAACACCATATATTTT. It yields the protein CASSSVRQNTIYF.

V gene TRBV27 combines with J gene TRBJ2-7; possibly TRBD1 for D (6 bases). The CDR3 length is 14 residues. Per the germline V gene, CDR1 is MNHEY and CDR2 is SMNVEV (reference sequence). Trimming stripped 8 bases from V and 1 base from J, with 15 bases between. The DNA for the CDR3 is TGTGCCAGCCGCCGGGACACATCATCCTACGAGCAGTACTTC. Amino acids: CASRRDTSSYEQYF.

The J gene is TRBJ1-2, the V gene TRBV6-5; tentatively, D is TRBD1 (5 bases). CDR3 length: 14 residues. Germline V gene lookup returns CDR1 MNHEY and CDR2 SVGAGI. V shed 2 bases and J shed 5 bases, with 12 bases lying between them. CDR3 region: CASSYTDRQYGYTF. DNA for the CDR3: TGTGCCAGCAGTTACACAGACAGACAGTATGGCTACACCTTC.

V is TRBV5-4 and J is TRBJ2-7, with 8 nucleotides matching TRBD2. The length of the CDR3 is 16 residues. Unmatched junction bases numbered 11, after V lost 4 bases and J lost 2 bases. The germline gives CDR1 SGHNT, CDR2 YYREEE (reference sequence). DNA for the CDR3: TGTGCCAGCAGCCCGGGGGTACTAGCGGTTGCCTACGAGCAGTACTTC. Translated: CASSPGVLAVAYEQYF.

In DNA, the CDR3 is TGTGCCAGCAGCTTGGATGGCAGGGTATCAGAGACCCAGTACTTC. It specifies CASSLDGRVSETQYF. The chain is built from TRBV5-4 and TRBJ2-5; perhaps TRBD1 as D (5 bases). Trimming removed 0 bases at V and 4 bases at J, with 13 bases between. This CDR3 contains 15 residues. The germline V gene has CDR1 SGHNT and CDR2 YYREEE (reference sequence).

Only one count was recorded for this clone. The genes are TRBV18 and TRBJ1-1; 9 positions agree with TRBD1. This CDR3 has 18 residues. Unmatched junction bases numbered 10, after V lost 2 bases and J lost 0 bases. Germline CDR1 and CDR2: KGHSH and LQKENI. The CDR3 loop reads CASSPSLGQGSVNTEAFF. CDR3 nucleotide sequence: TGTGCCAGCTCACCATCCCTGGGACAGGGATCGGTGAACACTGAAGCTTTCTTT.

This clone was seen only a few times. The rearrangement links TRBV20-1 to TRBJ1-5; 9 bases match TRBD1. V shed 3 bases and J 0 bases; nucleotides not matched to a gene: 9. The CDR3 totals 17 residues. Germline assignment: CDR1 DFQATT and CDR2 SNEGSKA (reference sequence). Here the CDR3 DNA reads TGCAGTGCTAGTAAGACAGGGGGAGGGTATAGCAATCAGCCCCAGCATTTT. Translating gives CSASKTGGGYSNQPQHF.

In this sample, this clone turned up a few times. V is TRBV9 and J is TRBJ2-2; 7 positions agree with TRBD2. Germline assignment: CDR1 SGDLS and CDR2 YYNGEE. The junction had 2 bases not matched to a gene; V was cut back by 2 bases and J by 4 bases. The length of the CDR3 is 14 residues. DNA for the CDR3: TGTGCCAGCAGCGTTCGGACTAGCACCGGGGAGCTGTTTTTT. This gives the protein CASSVRTSTGELFF.

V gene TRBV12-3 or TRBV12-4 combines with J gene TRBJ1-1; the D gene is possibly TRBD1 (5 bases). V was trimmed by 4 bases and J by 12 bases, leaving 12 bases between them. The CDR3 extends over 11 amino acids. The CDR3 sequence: CASSSGLETFF. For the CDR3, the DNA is TGTGCCAGCAGTTCAGGGTTAGAGACTTTCTTT.

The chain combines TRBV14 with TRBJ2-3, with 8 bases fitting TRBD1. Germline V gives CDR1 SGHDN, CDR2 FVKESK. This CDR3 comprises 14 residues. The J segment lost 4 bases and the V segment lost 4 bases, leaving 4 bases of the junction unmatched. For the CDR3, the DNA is TGTGCCAGCAGCCTAGGACAGGGCGCAGATACGCAGTATTTT. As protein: CASSLGQGADTQYF.

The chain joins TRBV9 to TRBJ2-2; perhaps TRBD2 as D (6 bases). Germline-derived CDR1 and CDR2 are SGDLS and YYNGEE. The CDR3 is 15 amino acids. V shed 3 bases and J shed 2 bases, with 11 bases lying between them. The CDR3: CASSEGTLNTGELFF. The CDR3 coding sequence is TGTGCCAGCAGCGAAGGGACTCTAAACACCGGGGAGCTGTTTTTT.

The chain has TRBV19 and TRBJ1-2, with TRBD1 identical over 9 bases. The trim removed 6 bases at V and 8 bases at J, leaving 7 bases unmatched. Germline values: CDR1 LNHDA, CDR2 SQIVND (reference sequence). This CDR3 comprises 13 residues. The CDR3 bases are TGTGCCAGTAGACCACAGGGGGCAGAAGGCTACACCTTC. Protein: CASRPQGAEGYTF.

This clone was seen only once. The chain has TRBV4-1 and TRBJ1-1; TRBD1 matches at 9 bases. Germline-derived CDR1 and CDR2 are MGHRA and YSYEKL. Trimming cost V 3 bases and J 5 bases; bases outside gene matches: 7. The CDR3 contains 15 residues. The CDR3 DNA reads TGCGCCAGCAGCCAGTTGGGACAGGGAAAGACTGAAGCTTTCTTT. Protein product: CASSQLGQGKTEAFF.